This T cell receptor (beta chain) was observed in a study of T cell changes during pregnancy in multiple sclerosis. This CDR3 is 16 amino acids long. Germline loops: CDR1 MNHEY, CDR2 SVGAGI. For this clone: An end of the junction differs from the germline gene, which may be a read error.

Profiling relied on immunoSEQ multiplex PCR, and the TCRdb table lists in-frame clones only, not all of them. The sample carries 45,000 to 55,000 clones, roughly 92% recorded once. Sequencing was performed on CD4+ T cells from peripheral blood mononuclear cells, taken in the second trimester of pregnancy. The chain uses TRBV6-5 and TRBJ1-1, with D uncertain. This clonotype was obtained from a female donor in good health, enrolled as a control in a pregnancy study. The CDR3: CASSNSRVRANTEAFF. CDR3 nucleotides: TGTGCCAGCAGTAACTCGAGAGTGCGGGCGAACACTGAAGCTTTCTTT.